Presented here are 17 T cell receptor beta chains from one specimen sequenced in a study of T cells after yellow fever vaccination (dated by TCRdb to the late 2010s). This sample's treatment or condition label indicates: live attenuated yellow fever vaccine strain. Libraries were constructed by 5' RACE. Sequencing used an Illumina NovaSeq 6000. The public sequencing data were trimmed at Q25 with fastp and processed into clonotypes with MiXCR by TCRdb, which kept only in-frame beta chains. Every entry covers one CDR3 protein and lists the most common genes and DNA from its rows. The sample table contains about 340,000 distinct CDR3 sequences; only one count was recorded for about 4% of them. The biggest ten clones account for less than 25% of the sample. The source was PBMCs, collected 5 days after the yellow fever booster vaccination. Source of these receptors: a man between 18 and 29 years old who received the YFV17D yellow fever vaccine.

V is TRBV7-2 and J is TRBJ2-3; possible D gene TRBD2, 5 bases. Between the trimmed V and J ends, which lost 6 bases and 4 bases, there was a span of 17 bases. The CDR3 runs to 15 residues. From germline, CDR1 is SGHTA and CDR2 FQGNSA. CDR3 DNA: TGTGCCAGCAGAGGGTATGGAGGTAGTCCAGATACGCAGTATTTT. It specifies CASRGYGGSPDTQYF. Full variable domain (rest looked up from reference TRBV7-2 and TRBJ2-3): GAGVSQSPSNKVTEKGKDVELRCDPISGHTALYWYRQSLGQGLEFLIYFQGNSAPDKSGLPSDRFSAERTGGSVSTLTIQRTQQEDSAVYLCASRGYGGSPDTQYFGPGTRLTVL.

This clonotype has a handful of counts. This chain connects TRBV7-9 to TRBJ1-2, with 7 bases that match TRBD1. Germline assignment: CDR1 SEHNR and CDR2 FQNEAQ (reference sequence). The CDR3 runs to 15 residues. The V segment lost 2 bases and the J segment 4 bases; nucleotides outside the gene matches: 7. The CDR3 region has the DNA TGTGCCAGCAGCTTAAAGGGACAGAAGATCTATGGCTACACCTTC. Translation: CASSLKGQKIYGYTF.

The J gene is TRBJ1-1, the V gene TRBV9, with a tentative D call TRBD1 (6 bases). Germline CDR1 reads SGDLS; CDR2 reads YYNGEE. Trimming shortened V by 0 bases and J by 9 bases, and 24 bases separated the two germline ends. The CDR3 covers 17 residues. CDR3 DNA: TGTGCCAGCAGCGTAGCACAGGGTTTTTGGGATCGATACAAAGCTTTCTTT. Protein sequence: CASSVAQGFWDRYKAFF.

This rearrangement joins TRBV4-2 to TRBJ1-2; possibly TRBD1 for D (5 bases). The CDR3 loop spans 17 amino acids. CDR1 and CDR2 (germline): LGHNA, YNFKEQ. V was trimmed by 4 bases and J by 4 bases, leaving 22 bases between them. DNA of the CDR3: TGTGCCAGCAGCCCCAGTTCGGGGACCGATCAGCTCTATGGCTACACCTTC. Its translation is CASSPSSGTDQLYGYTF.

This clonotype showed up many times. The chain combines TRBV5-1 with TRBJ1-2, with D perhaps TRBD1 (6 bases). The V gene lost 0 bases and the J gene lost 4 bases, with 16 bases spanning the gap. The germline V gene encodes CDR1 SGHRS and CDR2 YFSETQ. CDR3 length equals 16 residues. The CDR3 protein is CASSLADDRRSYGYTF. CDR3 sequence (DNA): TGCGCCAGCAGCTTGGCCGATGACAGGCGGAGCTATGGCTACACCTTC.

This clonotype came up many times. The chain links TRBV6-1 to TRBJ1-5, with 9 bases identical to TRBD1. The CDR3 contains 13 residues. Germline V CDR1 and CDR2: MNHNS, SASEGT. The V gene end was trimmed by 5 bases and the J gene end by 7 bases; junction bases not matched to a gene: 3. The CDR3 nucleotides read TGTGCCAGCAGTCCGGACAGGGGACAGCCCCAGCATTTT. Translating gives CASSPDRGQPQHF.

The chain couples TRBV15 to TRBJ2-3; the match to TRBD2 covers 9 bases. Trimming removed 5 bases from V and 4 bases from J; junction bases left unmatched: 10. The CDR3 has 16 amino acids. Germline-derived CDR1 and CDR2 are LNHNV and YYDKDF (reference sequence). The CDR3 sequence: CATSAETSGGPDTQYF. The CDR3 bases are TGTGCCACCAGCGCCGAGACTAGCGGCGGGCCAGATACGCAGTATTTT.

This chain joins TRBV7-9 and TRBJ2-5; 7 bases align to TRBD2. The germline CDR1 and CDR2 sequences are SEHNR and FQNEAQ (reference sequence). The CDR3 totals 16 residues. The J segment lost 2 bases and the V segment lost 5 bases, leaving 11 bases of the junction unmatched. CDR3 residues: CASSPWGGVLQETQYF. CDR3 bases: TGTGCCAGCAGCCCCTGGGGGGGAGTGCTTCAAGAGACCCAGTACTTC.

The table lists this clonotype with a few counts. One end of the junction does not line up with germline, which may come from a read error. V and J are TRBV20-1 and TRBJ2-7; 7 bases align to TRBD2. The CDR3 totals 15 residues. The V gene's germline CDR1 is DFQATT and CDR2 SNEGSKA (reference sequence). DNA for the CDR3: TGCAGTGTTAGAGGTACCGGGGGGATGACCTACGAGCAGTACTTC. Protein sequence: CSVRGTGGMTYEQYF.

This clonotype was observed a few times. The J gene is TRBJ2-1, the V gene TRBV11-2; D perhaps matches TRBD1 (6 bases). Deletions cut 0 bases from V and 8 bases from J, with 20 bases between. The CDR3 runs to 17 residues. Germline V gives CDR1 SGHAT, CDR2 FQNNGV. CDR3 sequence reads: CASSLDLRTASADEQFF. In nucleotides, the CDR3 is TGTGCCAGCAGCTTAGATCTGCGGACAGCAAGCGCGGATGAGCAGTTCTTC.

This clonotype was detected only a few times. The CDR3 reads CASSQERGQGWSPLHF. The DNA of the CDR3 is TGCGCCAGCAGCCAAGAACGCGGACAGGGCTGGTCACCCCTCCACTTT. The chain joins TRBV4-1 to TRBJ1-6; the match to TRBD1 covers 8 bases. The V segment lost 0 bases and the J segment 10 bases; nucleotides outside the gene matches: 8. The germline CDR1 and CDR2 sequences are MGHRA and YSYEKL. The CDR3 contains 16 residues.

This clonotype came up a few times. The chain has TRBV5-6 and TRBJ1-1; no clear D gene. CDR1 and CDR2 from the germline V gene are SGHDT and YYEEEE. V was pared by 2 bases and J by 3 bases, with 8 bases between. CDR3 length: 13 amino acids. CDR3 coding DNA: TGTGCCAGCAGCTTCTGGGAGGACACTGAAGCTTTCTTT. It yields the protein CASSFWEDTEAFF.

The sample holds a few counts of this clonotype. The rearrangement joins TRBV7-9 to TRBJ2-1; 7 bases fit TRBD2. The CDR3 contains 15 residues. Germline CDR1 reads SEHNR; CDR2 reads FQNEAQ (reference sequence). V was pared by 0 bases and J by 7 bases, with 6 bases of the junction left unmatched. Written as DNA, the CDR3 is TGTGCCAGCAGCTTAGCCCAGGGACTAAAAAATGAGCAGTTCTTC. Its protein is CASSLAQGLKNEQFF.

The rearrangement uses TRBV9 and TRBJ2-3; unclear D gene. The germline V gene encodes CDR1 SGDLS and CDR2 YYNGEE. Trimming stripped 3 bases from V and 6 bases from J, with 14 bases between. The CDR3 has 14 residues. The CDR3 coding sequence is TGTGCCAGCAGCGGTGCCCTCCGCGCGGATACGCAGTATTTT. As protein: CASSGALRADTQYF.

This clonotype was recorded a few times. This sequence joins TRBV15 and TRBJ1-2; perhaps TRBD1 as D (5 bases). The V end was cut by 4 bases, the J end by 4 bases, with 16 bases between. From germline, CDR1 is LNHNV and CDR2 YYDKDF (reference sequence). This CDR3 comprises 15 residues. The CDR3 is CATSTDRLGLYGYTF. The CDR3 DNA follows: TGTGCCACCAGCACAGACAGACTGGGTCTCTATGGCTACACCTTC.

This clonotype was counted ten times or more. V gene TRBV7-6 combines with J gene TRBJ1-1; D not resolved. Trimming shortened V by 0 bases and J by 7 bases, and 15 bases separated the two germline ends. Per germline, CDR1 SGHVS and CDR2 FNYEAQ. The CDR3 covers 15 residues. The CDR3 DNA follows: TGTGCCAGCAGCTTAGCTGGGAACGGAATGAGTGAAGCTTTCTTT. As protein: CASSLAGNGMSEAFF.

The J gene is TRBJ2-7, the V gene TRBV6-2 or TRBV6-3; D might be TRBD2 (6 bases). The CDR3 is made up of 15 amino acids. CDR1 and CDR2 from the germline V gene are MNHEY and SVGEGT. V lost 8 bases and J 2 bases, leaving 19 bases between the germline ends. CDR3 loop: CASRRQPGVTYEQYV. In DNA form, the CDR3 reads TGTGCCAGCCGCCGACAACCGGGAGTCACCTACGAGCAGTACGTC.